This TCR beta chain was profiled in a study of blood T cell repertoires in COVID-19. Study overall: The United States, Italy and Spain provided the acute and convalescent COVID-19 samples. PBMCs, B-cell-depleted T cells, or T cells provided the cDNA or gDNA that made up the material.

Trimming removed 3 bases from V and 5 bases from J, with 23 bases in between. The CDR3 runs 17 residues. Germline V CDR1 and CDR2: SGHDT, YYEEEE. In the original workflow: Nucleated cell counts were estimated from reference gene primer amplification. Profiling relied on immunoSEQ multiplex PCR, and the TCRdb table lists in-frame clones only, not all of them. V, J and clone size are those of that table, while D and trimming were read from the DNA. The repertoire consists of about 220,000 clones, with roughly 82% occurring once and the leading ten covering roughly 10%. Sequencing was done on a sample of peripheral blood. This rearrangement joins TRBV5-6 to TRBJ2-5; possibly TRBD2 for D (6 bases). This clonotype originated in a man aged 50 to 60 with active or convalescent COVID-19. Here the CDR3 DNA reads TGTGCCAGCAGCTCCTTGCAGCCTTGGGGGGAGTGGGAGACCCAGTACTTC. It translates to CASSSLQPWGEWETQYF.